Below, 30 T cell receptor beta chains from the same sample are listed, as sequenced in a study of T cell responses to AZD1222 COVID-19 vaccine. Clones were sequenced by immunoSEQ multiplex PCR, and TCRdb holds only the in-frame ones, with some missing. Counted here are about 180,000 clones, 85% to 90% occurring once; the ten biggest clones make up 1.5% to 2%. The sequencing here drew on peripheral blood, taken on day 0 of AZD1222 vaccination. Receptors were obtained from an adult in good health.

This chain links TRBV6-6 with TRBJ2-1; D might be TRBD2 (5 bases). Per the germline V gene, CDR1 is MNHNY and CDR2 is SVGAGI (reference sequence). V was pared by 0 bases and J by 8 bases, with 14 bases between. This CDR3 has 15 amino acids. The CDR3 sequence: CASSYSNRGGHEQFF. CDR3 nucleotide sequence: TGTGCCAGCAGTTACTCGAATCGGGGTGGCCATGAGCAGTTCTTC.

The V call is TRBV30, the J call TRBJ2-1; D ambiguous. The germline CDR1 and CDR2 sequences are GTSNPN and SVGIG (reference sequence). Trimming shortened V by 1 base and J by 10 bases, and 11 bases separated the two germline ends. The CDR3 is 12 amino acids. The CDR3 nucleotides read TGTGCCTGGAGTGAGCCTGCTAGAGAGCAGTTCTTC. It codes for CAWSEPAREQFF. Using reference TRBV30 and TRBJ2-1 for the parts outside the CDR3, the full variable domain is SQTIHQWPATLVQPVGSPLSLECTVEGTSNPNLYWYRQAAGRGLQLLFYSVGIGQISSEVPQNLSASRPQDRQFILSSKKLLLSDSGFYLCAWSEPAREQFFGPGTRLTVL.

The V and J genes are TRBV7-9 and TRBJ2-4; D ambiguous. This CDR3 region has 13 residues. The ends were cut back, 4 bases at V and 6 bases at J, with 10 bases in the middle. The V gene's germline CDR1 is SEHNR and CDR2 FQNEAQ (reference sequence). The CDR3 region has the DNA TGTGCCAGCAGCTCCACGGGCCTAAACATTCAGTACTTC. Its translation is CASSSTGLNIQYF.

The CDR3: CASSPFQGRGTDTQYF. The CDR3 DNA follows: TGTGCCAGCTCACCTTTCCAAGGGAGGGGCACAGATACGCAGTATTTT. This chain joins TRBV18 and TRBJ2-3; TRBD2 matches at 7 bases. With 3 bases clipped from V and 1 base from J, the junction kept 7 bases outside the gene matches. This CDR3 has 16 residues. Germline CDR1 is KGHSH and CDR2 is LQKENI.

For the CDR3, the DNA is TGTGCCAGAAACCCCTTGGAGGGGTCACCCCTCCACTTT. Its protein product is CARNPLEGSPLHF. The gene calls are TRBV5-3 and TRBJ1-6; a possible D gene is TRBD1 (5 bases). TRBV5-3 is designated an ORF whose function remains uncertain. CDR3 length: 13 residues. Trimming removed 6 bases at V and 10 bases at J, with 14 bases between.

The chain joins TRBV3-1 (or the pseudogene TRBV3-2) to TRBJ1-1; 7 nucleotides align to TRBD1. The CDR3 is 15 residues long. Germline V gene lookup returns CDR1 LGHDT and CDR2 YNNKEL (reference sequence). J lost 5 bases, V lost 1 base, and 7 bases had no gene match. In DNA, the CDR3 is TGTGCCAGCAGCCAAGGGACAGGACCGGGGACTGAAGCTTTCTTT. This gives the protein CASSQGTGPGTEAFF.

This rearrangement joins TRBV7-8 to TRBJ1-5; D is unclear. This CDR3 contains 15 residues. Trimming removed 1 base at V and 2 bases at J, with 9 bases between. From germline, CDR1 is SGHVS and CDR2 FQNEAQ. The DNA of the CDR3 is TGTGCCAGCAGCTTAGGGAATACGCGCAATCAGCCCCAGCATTTT. Translating gives CASSLGNTRNQPQHF.

The rearrangement uses TRBV14 and TRBJ2-1, with 14 bases identical to TRBD2. Losses at the gene ends were 2 bases for V and 9 bases for J; bases not matched to a gene: 15. CDR3 size: 19 residues. Germline-derived CDR1 and CDR2 are SGHDN and FVKESK. The CDR3 coding sequence is TGTGCCAGCAGCCAAAAAGCCGGGACTAGCGGGAGACTTGAGAGTGAGCAGTTCTTC. It specifies CASSQKAGTSGRLESEQFF.

The V gene is TRBV5-4, the J gene TRBJ2-7; D may be TRBD2 (7 bases). The length of the CDR3 is 18 residues. Germline V lookup: CDR1 SGHNT, CDR2 YYREEE (reference sequence). Trimming cost V 2 bases and J 0 bases, with 21 bases left between them. The chain's CDR3 is CASSLNRGAGTSSYEQYV. In DNA, the CDR3 is TGTGCCAGCAGCTTAAACAGAGGAGCGGGGACAAGCTCCTACGAGCAGTACGTC.

The rearrangement joins TRBV29-1 to TRBJ1-2, with a tentative D call TRBD1 (6 bases). The V end lost 7 bases, the J end lost 5 bases, and 14 bases lay between the germline ends. Germline loops: CDR1 SQVTM, CDR2 ANQGSEA. This CDR3 has 12 residues. The CDR3 region has the DNA TGCAGCGCTTCTGAGGGGGAGTATGGCTACACCTTC. Amino acids: CSASEGEYGYTF.

The V call is TRBV19, the J call TRBJ2-2, with D maybe TRBD2 (5 bases). This CDR3 has 15 amino acids. The V end was cut by 5 bases, the J end by 4 bases, with 14 bases between. Germline loops: CDR1 LNHDA, CDR2 SQIVND (reference sequence). The CDR3 protein is CASSPRGPSTGELFF. The DNA of the CDR3 is TGTGCCAGTAGTCCCAGAGGGCCGAGCACCGGGGAGCTGTTTTTT.

V and J are TRBV7-2 and TRBJ2-7; no firm D call. The CDR3 runs to 14 residues. The V gene lost 1 base and the J gene lost 1 base, with 8 bases spanning the gap. Per the germline V gene, CDR1 is SGHTA and CDR2 is FQGNSA. CDR3 sequence reads: CASSLGVKSYEQYF. The DNA of the CDR3 is TGTGCCAGCAGCTTAGGAGTTAAGTCCTACGAGCAGTACTTC.

The chain uses TRBV18 and TRBJ1-5; the match to TRBD1 covers 9 bases. Losses at the gene ends were 2 bases for V and 6 bases for J; bases not matched to a gene: 5. The CDR3 contains 15 residues. CDR1 is KGHSH, CDR2 LQKENI, per germline. The CDR3 here is CASSPETGGTQPQHF. The CDR3 nucleotides read TGTGCCAGCTCACCAGAGACAGGGGGTACTCAGCCCCAGCATTTT.

The rearrangement links TRBV6-1 to TRBJ1-4, with D uncertain. The V gene lost 3 bases and the J gene lost 3 bases, with 8 bases spanning the gap. Germline CDR1 reads MNHNS; CDR2 reads SASEGT. The CDR3 has 14 residues. CDR3 nucleotides: TGTGCCAGCAGTGACCCCCCCGCTAATGAAAAACTGTTTTTT. Its translation: CASSDPPANEKLFF.

The rearrangement uses TRBV27 and TRBJ1-6, with 7 bases aligning to TRBD1. The V gene end was trimmed by 7 bases and the J gene end by 6 bases; junction bases not matched to a gene: 3. Germline CDR1 MNHEY, CDR2 SMNVEV (reference sequence). This CDR3 contains 13 residues. CDR3 region: CASKRGPNSPLHF. The CDR3 DNA is TGTGCCAGCAAAAGGGGGCCTAATTCACCCCTCCACTTT.

This chain links TRBV6-5 with TRBJ2-3, with no clear D. V was cut by 9 bases and J by 0 bases, with 10 bases left in between. The CDR3 is made up of 13 amino acids. Per the germline V gene, CDR1 is MNHEY and CDR2 is SVGAGI. The CDR3 bases are TGTGCCAGTCCAAGGTCTAGCACAGATACGCAGTATTTT. It is translated as CASPRSSTDTQYF.

The gene calls are TRBV19 and TRBJ1-2; TRBD1 matches at 8 bases. CDR3 length equals 14 residues. The germline CDR1 and CDR2 sequences are LNHDA and SQIVND (reference sequence). The trim removed 6 bases at V and 2 bases at J, leaving 5 bases unmatched. The CDR3 here is CASRDRGLNYGYTF. The CDR3 region has the DNA TGTGCCAGTAGAGACAGGGGACTCAACTATGGCTACACCTTC.

This chain links TRBV15 with TRBJ2-3; 11 bases line up with TRBD2. Germline CDR1 is LNHNV and CDR2 is YYDKDF (reference sequence). The CDR3 covers 15 residues. V dropped 5 bases and J dropped 3; count of bases not matched to a gene: 4. CDR3 loop: CATSAGTSGTDTQYF. The CDR3 bases are TGTGCCACCAGCGCCGGGACTAGCGGAACAGATACGCAGTATTTT. Using reference TRBV15 and TRBJ2-3 for the parts outside the CDR3, the full variable domain is DAMVIQNPRYQVTQFGKPVTLSCSQTLNHNVMYWYQQKSSQAPKLLFHYYDKDFNNEADTPDNFQSRRPNTSFCFLDIRSPGLGDTAMYLCATSAGTSGTDTQYFGPGTRLTVL.

The chain combines TRBV6-5 with TRBJ1-1, with D tentatively TRBD1 (6 bases). This CDR3 comprises 14 residues. Germline loops: CDR1 MNHEY, CDR2 SVGAGI. Deletions cut 5 bases from V and 5 bases from J, with 15 bases between. The CDR3 nucleotides are TGTGCCAGCAGTATTAGGGGGAGGAAGACTGAAGCTTTCTTT. Its protein product is CASSIRGRKTEAFF.

The gene calls are TRBV12-3 or TRBV12-4 and TRBJ1-1; no clear D gene. V was shortened by 7 bases and J by 6 bases, with 15 bases between the two germline ends. The length of the CDR3 is 13 residues. The CDR3 DNA sequence: TGTGCCAGCACCTACGGATTAGTCGCTGAAGCTTTCTTT. Protein sequence: CASTYGLVAEAFF.

The rearrangement joins TRBV4-2 to TRBJ2-2; 10 nucleotides match TRBD2. The germline gives CDR1 LGHNA, CDR2 YNFKEQ. The CDR3 loop spans 16 amino acids. With V trimmed by 2 bases and J by 5 bases, 5 bases remained unmatched. CDR3 nucleotides: TGTGCCAGCAGCCAATTAGCGGGAGGTCGAACCGGGGAGCTGTTTTTT. It translates to CASSQLAGGRTGELFF.

The CDR3 sequence: CASSLDVPGPQHF. The CDR3, as DNA: TGTGCCAGCAGCTTAGACGTACCTGGGCCCCAGCATTTT. This chain connects TRBV7-8 to TRBJ1-5; the D is unclear. This CDR3 has 13 residues. V lost 1 base, J lost 9 bases, and 10 bases lay in between. From germline, CDR1 is SGHVS and CDR2 FQNEAQ.

The rearrangement uses TRBV7-3 and TRBJ2-2; the D is unclear. The CDR3 is 13 amino acids. Germline-derived CDR1 and CDR2 are SGHTA and FQGTGA. V lost 5 bases, J lost 6 bases, and 10 bases lay in between. The CDR3 region is CASSLRPAGELFF. In nucleotides, the CDR3 is TGTGCCAGCAGCCTCCGGCCGGCCGGGGAGCTGTTTTTT.

The V and J genes are TRBV30 and TRBJ1-2, with 8 bases aligning to TRBD1. The CDR3 consists of 14 residues. V dropped 3 bases and J dropped 4; count of bases not matched to a gene: 7. CDR1 is GTSNPN and CDR2 is SVGIG in the germline V gene (reference sequence). CDR3 protein: CAWSPLRGLYGYTF. In nucleotides, the CDR3 is TGTGCCTGGAGCCCCCTCAGGGGGCTCTATGGCTACACCTTC.

The chain combines TRBV4-1 with TRBJ1-2, with TRBD1 matching 7 bases. Germline CDR1 and CDR2: MGHRA and YSYEKL. V shed 4 bases, J shed 4 bases, and the junction held 9 bases outside the gene matches. The CDR3 length is 15 residues. CDR3 DNA: TGCGCCAGCAGCCCTAGACCGACAGGGTTCTATGGCTACACCTTC. Its translation is CASSPRPTGFYGYTF.

The rearrangement joins TRBV6-5 to TRBJ2-7; D remains ambiguous. In germline, CDR1 is MNHEY, CDR2 SVGAGI. With 6 bases removed from V and 6 bases from J, the gap between germline ends came to 15 bases. The CDR3 is made up of 13 amino acids. The CDR3 nucleotides are TGTGCCAGCAGCCTAGGGTCCTTGGGCGAGCAGTACTTC. It codes for CASSLGSLGEQYF.

The J gene is TRBJ1-5, the V gene TRBV28; 7 nucleotides align to TRBD1. V trimming: 1 base; J trimming: 4 bases; junction bases outside the gene matches: 7. Per the germline V gene, CDR1 is MDHEN and CDR2 is SYDVKM. This CDR3 has 16 residues. CDR3 nucleotide sequence: TGTGCCAGCAGTTTATTGGGGGGGACAGTAAATCAGCCCCAGCATTTT. Its translation: CASSLLGGTVNQPQHF. Looking up the rest from reference TRBV28 and TRBJ1-5 gives the full variable domain: DVKVTQSSRYLVKRTGEKVFLECVQDMDHENMFWYRQDPGLGLRLIYFSYDVKMKEKGDIPEGYSVSREKKERFSLILESASTNQTSMYLCASSLLGGTVNQPQHFGDGTRLSIL.

The J gene is TRBJ1-2, the V gene TRBV10-2; 8 bases agree with TRBD1. Germline assignment: CDR1 WSHSY and CDR2 SAAADI. The CDR3 extends over 13 amino acids. V shed 6 bases, J shed 8 bases, and the junction held 8 bases outside the gene matches. The CDR3 region is CASRETGEGGYTF. The DNA for the CDR3 is TGCGCCAGCAGGGAGACAGGGGAGGGAGGCTACACCTTC.

V usage is TRBV7-8 and J usage is TRBJ2-7, with TRBD2 as a possible D gene (6 bases). There are 17 residues in the CDR3. Germline CDR1 reads SGHVS; CDR2 reads FQNEAQ. V was trimmed by 1 base and J by 0 bases, leaving 16 bases between them. The CDR3 loop is CASSLVIGTASSYEQYF. The CDR3 bases are TGTGCCAGCAGCTTAGTAATAGGGACTGCGAGCTCCTACGAGCAGTACTTC.

The chain is built from TRBV4-3 and TRBJ1-1, with D perhaps TRBD1 (6 bases). CDR3 length: 15 amino acids. The V end lost 0 bases, the J end lost 5 bases, and 13 bases lay between the germline ends. Germline CDR1 reads LGHNA; CDR2 reads YSLEER. CDR3 protein: CASSQDHGGRTEAFF. The CDR3 DNA sequence: TGCGCCAGCAGCCAAGATCATGGGGGGCGGACTGAAGCTTTCTTT.